The subject of this entry is one TCR beta chain. This sample is part of a study of blood T cell repertoires in COVID-19. Libraries were prepared by immunoSEQ multiplex PCR; TCRdb keeps only in-frame clonotypes and omits some of them. Here the sample spans 130,000 or so clones, around nine tenths being singletons. Sequencing was done on a sample of peripheral blood. The TCR comes from a woman between 70 and 85 years old with COVID-19, enrolled during active disease.

The CDR3 region has the DNA TGTGCCAGCTCACCACCGAGGGGGACGTACGAGCAGTACTTC. This sequence encodes CASSPPRGTYEQYF. The chain couples TRBV18 to TRBJ2-7; weak D call: TRBD1 (6 bases). V gave up 0 bases and J gave up 4 bases, with 10 bases separating them. CDR1 and CDR2 (germline): KGHSH, LQKENI. CDR3 length: 14 amino acids.